This T cell receptor (beta chain) was sequenced for a study of cytomegalovirus exposure and HLA in healthy donors. General observations from the study: The study assumed roughly uniform donor sequencing depth for presence/absence analyses. A list of 164 TCR beta chains associated with cytomegalovirus was given. Earlier analysis found most TCR beta V segments productive about 87% or about 30% of the time.

The PCR contained 60 Vbeta and 13 Jbeta primers. Here immunoSEQ multiplex PCR was the method, and the copy in TCRdb shows in-frame clones only, minus some. Among more than 150,000 clones listed, about 80% were seen once. Regarding this clone: As yet, its antigen is unknown.

The origin of this receptor is a woman aged 18-29 years in good health and CMV-seropositive. Sequencing used PBMCs.

The CDR3 DNA sequence: TGTGCCAGCAGCTTAGGTTGGGGGCAGTCCTCTGGAAACACCATATATTTT. Translating gives CASSLGWGQSSGNTIYF. The chain combines TRBV7-9 with TRBJ1-3, with D possibly TRBD1 on 6 matching bases. The CDR3 runs 17 residues. V was pared by 1 base and J by 0 bases, with 13 bases between. The germline V gene has CDR1 SEHNR and CDR2 FQNEAQ (reference sequence).